The T cell receptor (beta chain) described here comes from a study of cytomegalovirus exposure and HLA in healthy donors (dated by TCRdb to the late 2010s). Looking at the study overall: An earlier analysis of roughly 570 of the donors reported 276 Gb of sequence data and roughly 120 million unique TCR beta sequences obtained from approximately 180 million T cells. Rather than using new phenotypic data, the later analysis identified candidate immune exposures from TCR beta sequences and from how often those sequences occurred across donors. Genome-wide SNP genotypes for about 55% of the 666 donors were used in a later genetic analysis, which treated that subset as a discovery cohort. Of the 300 to 450 genotyped donors, over 80% were placed in the genetic ancestry cluster associated with self-reported Caucasian donors. Roughly 290 gigabases of sequencing data and around 88 million unique TCR sequences made up an early release that covered some 640 HLA-typed donors. Every repertoire in the discovery cohort had been generated on one and the same sequencing platform. Donor age, sex, ethnicity and CMV serostatus were collected together with the repertoire data. In a later analysis, previously published TCR beta repertoires from several hundred donors were re-analyzed and high-resolution HLA genotyping was added so that TCR occurrence patterns could be studied. The T cell repertoires of several hundred subjects were profiled by immunosequencing and related to cytomegalovirus serostatus. The study aimed to test whether signatures of past pathogen exposure could be identified by cataloging public T cell receptors. Besides the first cohort of more than 650 subjects, a separate validation cohort made up of 95 to 150 different subjects was used. Class I and class II HLA loci were covered by the typing at four-digit resolution. The number of donors typed differed by locus, with roughly 629-640 for A, B, C, DRB1 and DQB1, about 500 for DQA1, approximately 580 for DPA1, and some 450 for DPB1. To decide whether each TCR beta V gene segment behaved as functional or pseudogenic, an earlier analysis of nearly 600 of the donors relied on high-throughput TCR beta sequencing. To predict cytomegalovirus infection status, the study combined high-throughput TCR immunosequencing, statistical association of individual TCRs with disease status, and machine learning. Across about 370 genotyped donors of the cohort, an average of roughly 200,000 unique TCR beta nucleotide sequences per donor were sequenced, and roughly a sixth of those sequences were non-productive. Several DR-DQ haplotypes were treated as single units for association and clustering because of strong linkage in the cohort.

Results and caveats for the whole study, not just this receptor: The authors suggested that the approach could potentially be generalized to other disease states and immunological phenotypes. A later analysis found that most CMV-associated TCR beta chains appeared HLA-restricted, with HLA associations seemingly driven largely by CMV exposure. Some IMGT-functional V segments, including TRBV6-2 and TRBV6-3, could not be told apart with the 87-base-pair reads, so those segments were excluded. Because some donors lacked HLA typing at each locus, the association tests relied only on the typed subset. Correlated functional status among segregating V segments might be attributable to linkage disequilibrium, but an unknown experimental factor could not be ruled out. Roughly uniform sequencing depth across donors was assumed in presence/absence analyses, although this assumption may not hold. A further reported finding was that TCR beta sequences accurately predicted the HLA-A and HLA-B alleles for most subjects in the first cohort. The sequencing pipeline was judged likely to have produced a cluster of highly shared sequence variants as a technical artifact. A later analysis found that TCR association rates varied across HLA loci, with DRB1 alleles showing the most associated TCRs and HLA-C alleles the fewest. Three of the identified cytomegalovirus-associated TCR beta chains were confirmed in vitro to be specific for cytomegalovirus antigens. The only immune exposure information available for the cohort was CMV serostatus. While some public TCRs were present in many individuals, most TCR sequences turned up only very rarely across donors. According to a later analysis, parvovirus B19, influenza, CMV and Epstein-Barr virus appeared linked to several top co-occurrence clusters. Over 15 rarely observed V segments, including chromosome 9 orphons, were excluded from the earlier analysis of approximately 500 of the donors because counts were too low. A total of 150 to 200 TCR beta chains were listed by the study as associated with cytomegalovirus. A later genetic analysis reported fewer N-insertions in productive TCRs among donors in an Asian-associated ancestry cluster than the roughly 700-donor mean. An association between a missense DCLRE1C variant and V-gene and J-gene trimming of TCR beta chains was found in a later genetic analysis and replicated in an independent cohort. In an earlier analysis of a few hundred of the donors, most TCR beta V segments were observed in productive rearrangements about 87% or about 30% of the time, broadly matching IMGT annotations. In both the original and validation cohorts, the classifier was reported to diagnose cytomegalovirus status with high specificity and sensitivity. This cohort had only TCR beta chains sequenced, and the lack of alpha or paired-chain data limited which features could be detected. A later analysis found that HLA-associated TCR beta chains were more clonally expanded and had lower generation probabilities than equally common non-associated chains. At a false discovery rate of 0.05, a later analysis linked 16,951 TCR beta sequences to specific HLA alleles. Strong co-occurrence of HLA alleles, especially DR and DQ, made assigning TCR associations to individual alleles difficult.

The library relied on the immunoSEQ multiplex PCR assay. For the multiplex PCR, a mixture combining 60 forward primers for TCR Vbeta segments and 13 reverse primers for TCR Jbeta segments was used. Amplification of the CDR3 region of rearranged TCR beta genes was performed with a multiplex PCR assay on genomic DNA. The amplified TCR beta libraries were sequenced on the Illumina HiSeq System as 87-base-pair reads. The original pipeline was this. In a later analysis, 77 million or so unique TCR beta chains were counted across the 500 to 850 repertoires, and around 10 million of these chains were shared by at least two donors. To remove PCR and sequencing errors, raw reads were error-corrected and collapsed into unique sequences using a nearest-neighbor algorithm that merged closely related sequences. CDR3 sequences were aligned to IMGT reference sequences to assign V, D and J gene segments. For a sequence to be retained, a match of at least six nucleotides was required to both a V gene segment and a J gene segment. Rearrangements were classified as productive when the CDR3 lacked stop codons and remained in frame with V and J, and all other rearrangements were classified as non-productive. CDR3 was defined according to IMGT convention as the region running from the second conserved V-encoded cysteine to the conserved J-encoded phenylalanine. Sequences without an unambiguous match to a single V gene segment were excluded from the earlier analysis of 500 to 700 of the donors. In an earlier analysis of 587 of the donors, a V segment was called functional when productive rearrangements were above 56.7%, and segregating when the standard deviation between donors exceeded 5%. A statistical classification framework was developed to diagnose cytomegalovirus status using the catalog of TCR beta chain sequences. In a later analysis, TCR nucleotide sequences were compared against IMGT/GENE-DB human TR gene sequences so that V and J genes could be assigned. A later analysis assigned CDR3 sequences and most-parsimonious VDJ recombination scenarios with the TCRdist pipeline. A later analysis defined each TCR beta chain by its CDR3 amino acid sequence plus V-gene family, and excluded reads lacking a unique V-gene family. In a later analysis, around 600 highly shared, low-generation-probability nucleotide sequences were removed to address suspected cross-contamination and a sequencing artifact. In a later analysis, a clonal expansion index for each public chain was calculated from normalized within-repertoire ranks of inferred template counts. In a later analysis, generation probabilities were computed with a VDJ recombination model fitted to out-of-frame rearrangements, and the resulting probabilities were checked against IGoR. Hypergeometric tests were used in a later analysis to score TCR-TCR, TCR-HLA and TCR-CMV co-occurrence, with a repertoire-size bias correction applied to the TCR pairs. To estimate false discovery rates, a later analysis permuted the HLA or CMV assignments 20 times. In a later analysis, co-occurring TCRs were grouped using DBSCAN, with TCRdist sequence similarity added in when clustering inside HLA-allele-positive subsets. Repertoires with fewer than 30,000 or more than 120,000 public chains were left out of co-occurrence clustering, as were a handful of repertoires with anomalous nucleotide sharing. In its TCRdb copy, this immuneACCESS table keeps in-frame sequences only and misses some clones. Where compared with another copy, unresolved V genes explain less than half of these, and the others have no known cause. D and trimming come from the DNA, and the V and J calls and clone size come from that table. A total of about 120,000 clones appear in this sample, 77% of them only once. The ten largest clones add up to roughly 5.2% of the sample.

The cohort comprised 710 or so healthy bone marrow donors. At the time of sampling, all cohort members were nominally healthy, though unrecorded immune exposures were likely present. The donor tested CMV seropositive and was one of the 289 seropositive cohort members. Each donor provided a peripheral blood sample, and peripheral blood mononuclear cells were used for TCR beta sequencing. The Qiagen DNeasy Blood Extraction Kit was used to extract genomic DNA from the blood cell samples. Ends trimmed: V by 5 bases, J by 8 bases; bases unmatched to a gene: 7. The germline V gene encodes CDR1 SGHAT and CDR2 FQNNGV. The cysteine opens and the phenylalanine closes a CDR3 of 15 amino acids. Solely the CDR3 DNA is kept, with 45 bases framed from the first base. To note about this clone: Its binding antigen is unknown. No much larger clonotype is one base removed from it; base qualities were not supplied.

Sequenced sample: PBMCs. The chain was built from TRBV11-2 and TRBJ2-1, with 12 junctional bases fitting TRBD2. The clonotype originates from a man aged 18-30 years in good health and CMV-seropositive. The CDR3 is CASSPRLAGVDEQFF. The DNA sequence is given as TGTGCCAGCAGCCCTCGACTAGCGGGAGTCGATGAGCAGTTCTTC.